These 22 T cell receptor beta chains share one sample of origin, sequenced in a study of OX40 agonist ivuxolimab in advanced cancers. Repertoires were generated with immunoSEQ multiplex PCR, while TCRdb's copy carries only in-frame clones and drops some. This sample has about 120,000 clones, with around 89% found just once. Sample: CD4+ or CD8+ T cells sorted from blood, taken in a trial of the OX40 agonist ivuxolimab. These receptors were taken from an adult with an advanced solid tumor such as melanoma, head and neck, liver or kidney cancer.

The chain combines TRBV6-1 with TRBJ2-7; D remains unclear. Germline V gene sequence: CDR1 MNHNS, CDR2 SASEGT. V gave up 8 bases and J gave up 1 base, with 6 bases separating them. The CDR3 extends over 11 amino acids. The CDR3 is CASWRSYEQYF. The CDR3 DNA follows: TGTGCCAGCTGGCGATCCTACGAGCAGTACTTC.

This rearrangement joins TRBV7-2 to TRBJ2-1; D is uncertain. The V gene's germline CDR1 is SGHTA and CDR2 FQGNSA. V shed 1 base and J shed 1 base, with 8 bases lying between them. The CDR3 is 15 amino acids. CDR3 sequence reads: CASSLDSKSYNEQFF. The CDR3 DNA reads TGTGCCAGCAGCTTAGACAGCAAGTCCTACAATGAGCAGTTCTTC.

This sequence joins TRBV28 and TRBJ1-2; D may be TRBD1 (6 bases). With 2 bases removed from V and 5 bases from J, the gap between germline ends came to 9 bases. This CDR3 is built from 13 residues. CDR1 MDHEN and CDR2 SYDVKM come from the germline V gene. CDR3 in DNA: TGTGCCAGCAGTTTAATGGGGGCTTATGGCTACACCTTC. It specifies CASSLMGAYGYTF.

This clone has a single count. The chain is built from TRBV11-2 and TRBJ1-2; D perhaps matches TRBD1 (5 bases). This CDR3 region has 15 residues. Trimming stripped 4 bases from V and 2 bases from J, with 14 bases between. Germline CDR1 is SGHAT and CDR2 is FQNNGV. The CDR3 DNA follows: TGTGCCAGCAGCTCAGTGAGGGGCCGGAACTATGGCTACACCTTC. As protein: CASSSVRGRNYGYTF.

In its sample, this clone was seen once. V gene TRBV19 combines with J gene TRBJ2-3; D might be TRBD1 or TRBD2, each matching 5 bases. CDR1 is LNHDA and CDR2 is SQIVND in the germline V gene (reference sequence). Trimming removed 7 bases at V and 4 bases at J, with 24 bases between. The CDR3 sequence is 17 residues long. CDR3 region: CASTPSRGPQGADTQYF. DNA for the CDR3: TGTGCCAGTACCCCCTCTAGGGGACCCCAAGGGGCAGATACGCAGTATTTT.

CDR3 sequence (DNA): TGTGCCAGCAGTTACTCGTTTGAGAGCTCTGGAAACACCATATATTTT. Amino acid sequence: CASSYSFESSGNTIYF. The rearrangement joins TRBV6-5 to TRBJ1-3; D is unresolved. This CDR3 contains 16 residues. The germline V and J ends were trimmed by 0 bases and 0 bases, with 9 bases remaining between them. In germline, CDR1 is MNHEY, CDR2 SVGAGI.

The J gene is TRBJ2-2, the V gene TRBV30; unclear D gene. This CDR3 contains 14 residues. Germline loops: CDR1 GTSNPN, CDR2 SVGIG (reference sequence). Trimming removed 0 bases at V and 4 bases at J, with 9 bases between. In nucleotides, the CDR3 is TGTGCCTGGAGTGTACTGGCGATCACCGGGGAGCTGTTTTTT. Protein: CAWSVLAITGELFF.

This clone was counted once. CDR3 nucleotide sequence: TGTGCCAGCAGTTCCGCTCAGGTGGGAAACACCATATATTTT. Protein product: CASSSAQVGNTIYF. The chain recombines TRBV28 with TRBJ1-3; D call uncertain. The CDR3 spans 14 residues. Trimming took off 4 bases at V and 4 bases at J, with 11 bases between the two ends. Germline values: CDR1 MDHEN, CDR2 SYDVKM.

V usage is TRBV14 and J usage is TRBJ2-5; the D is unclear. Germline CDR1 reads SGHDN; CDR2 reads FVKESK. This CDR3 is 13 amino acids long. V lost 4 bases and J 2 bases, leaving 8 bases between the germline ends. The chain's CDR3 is CASSRNRQETQYF. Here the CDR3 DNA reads TGTGCCAGCAGCCGGAACCGTCAAGAGACCCAGTACTTC.

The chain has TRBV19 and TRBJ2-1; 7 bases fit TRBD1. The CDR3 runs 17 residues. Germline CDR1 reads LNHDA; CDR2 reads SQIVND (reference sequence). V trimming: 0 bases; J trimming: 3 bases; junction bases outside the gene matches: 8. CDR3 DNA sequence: TGTGCCAGTAGTATAGACCCACAGGGGCGCTACTACAATGAGCAGTTCTTC. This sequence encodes CASSIDPQGRYYNEQFF.

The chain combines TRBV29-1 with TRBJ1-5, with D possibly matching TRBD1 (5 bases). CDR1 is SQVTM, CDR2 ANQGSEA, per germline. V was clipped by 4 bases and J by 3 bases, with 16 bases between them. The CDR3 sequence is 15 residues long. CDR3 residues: CSVGEGPGSNQPQHF. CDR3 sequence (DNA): TGCAGCGTTGGGGAGGGACCTGGATCCAATCAGCCCCAGCATTTT.

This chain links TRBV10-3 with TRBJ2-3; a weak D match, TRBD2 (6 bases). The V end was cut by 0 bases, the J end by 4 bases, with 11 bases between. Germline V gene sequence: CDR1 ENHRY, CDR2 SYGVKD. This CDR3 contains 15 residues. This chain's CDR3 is CAISESEGRADTQYF. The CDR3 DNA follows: TGTGCCATCAGTGAGTCGGAGGGCCGAGCAGATACGCAGTATTTT.

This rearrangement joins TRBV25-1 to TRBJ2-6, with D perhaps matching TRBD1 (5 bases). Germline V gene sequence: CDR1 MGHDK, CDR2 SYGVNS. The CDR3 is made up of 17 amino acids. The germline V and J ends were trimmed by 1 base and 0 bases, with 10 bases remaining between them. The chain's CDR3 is CASSESQGSSGANVLTF. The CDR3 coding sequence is TGTGCCAGCAGTGAATCCCAGGGCAGCTCTGGGGCCAACGTCCTGACTTTC.

CDR3 sequence reads: CASSLVSSGGLTDTQYF. The CDR3 coding sequence is TGTGCCAGCAGCTTAGTGTCTAGCGGGGGACTCACAGATACGCAGTATTTT. This chain connects TRBV7-6 to TRBJ2-3; 10 bases match TRBD2. The CDR3 consists of 17 residues. Germline lookup yields CDR1 SGHVS and CDR2 FNYEAQ. J gave up 2 bases and V 1 base, and 6 bases lay outside the gene matches.

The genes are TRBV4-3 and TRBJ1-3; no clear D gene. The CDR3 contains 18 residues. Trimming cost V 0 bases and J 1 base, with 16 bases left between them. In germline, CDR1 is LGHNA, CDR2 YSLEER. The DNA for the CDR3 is TGCGCCAGCAGCCAAGAGGGGAGGAGTGTCTCTTCTGGAAACACCATATATTTT. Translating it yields CASSQEGRSVSSGNTIYF.

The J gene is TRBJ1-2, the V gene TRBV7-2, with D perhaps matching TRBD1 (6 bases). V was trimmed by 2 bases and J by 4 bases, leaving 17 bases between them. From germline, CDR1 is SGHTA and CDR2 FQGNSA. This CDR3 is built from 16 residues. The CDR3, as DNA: TGTGCCAGCAGCTTACACTCAGGGGAGGGGTCCTATGGCTACACCTTC. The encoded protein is CASSLHSGEGSYGYTF.

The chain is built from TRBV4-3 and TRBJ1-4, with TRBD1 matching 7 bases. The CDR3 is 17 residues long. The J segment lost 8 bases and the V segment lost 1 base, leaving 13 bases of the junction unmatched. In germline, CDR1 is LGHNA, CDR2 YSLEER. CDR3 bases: TGCGCCAGCAGCCAAGGACGAGGAGGGGGCGCATCCGAAAAACTGTTTTTT. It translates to CASSQGRGGGASEKLFF.

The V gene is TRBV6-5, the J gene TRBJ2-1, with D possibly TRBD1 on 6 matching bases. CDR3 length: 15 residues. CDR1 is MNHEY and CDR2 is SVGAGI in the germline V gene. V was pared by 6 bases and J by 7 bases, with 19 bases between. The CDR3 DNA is TGTGCCAGCAGAGATTCTGGTGGGGGCACAAATGAGCAGTTCTTC. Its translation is CASRDSGGGTNEQFF.

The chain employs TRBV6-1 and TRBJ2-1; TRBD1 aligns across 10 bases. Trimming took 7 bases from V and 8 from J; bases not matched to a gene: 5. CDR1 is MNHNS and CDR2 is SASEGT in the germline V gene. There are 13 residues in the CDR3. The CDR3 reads CASTWTGGDEQFF. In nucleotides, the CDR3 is TGTGCCAGCACTTGGACAGGGGGGGATGAGCAGTTCTTC.

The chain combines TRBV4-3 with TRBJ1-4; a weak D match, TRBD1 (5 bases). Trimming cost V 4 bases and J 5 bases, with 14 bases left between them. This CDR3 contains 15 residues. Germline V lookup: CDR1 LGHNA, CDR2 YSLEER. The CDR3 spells CASSLIQDPNEKLFF. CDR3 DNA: TGCGCCAGCAGCCTCATACAGGACCCGAATGAAAAACTGTTTTTT.

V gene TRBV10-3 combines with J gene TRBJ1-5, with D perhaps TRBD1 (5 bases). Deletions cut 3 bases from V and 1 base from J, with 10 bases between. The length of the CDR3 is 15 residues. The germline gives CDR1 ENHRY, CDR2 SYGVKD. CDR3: CAISDRAGSNQPQHF. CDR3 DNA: TGTGCCATCAGTGACAGGGCGGGAAGCAATCAGCCCCAGCATTTT.

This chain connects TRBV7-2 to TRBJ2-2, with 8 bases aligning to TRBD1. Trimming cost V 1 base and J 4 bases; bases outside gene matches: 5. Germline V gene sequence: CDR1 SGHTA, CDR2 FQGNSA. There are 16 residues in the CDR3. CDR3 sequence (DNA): TGTGCCAGCAGCTTAGAGGACAGGGCGGGCACCGGGGAGCTGTTTTTT. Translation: CASSLEDRAGTGELFF.